Detailed here is one TCR beta chain. Sequencing was performed with immunoSEQ multiplex PCR; in TCRdb, only in-frame clones are kept and a portion is missing. Of more than 45,000 clones detected, about 92% appear once; the ten largest clones hold over 0.55%. The data originate from a study of T cell changes during pregnancy in multiple sclerosis. V gave up 0 bases and J gave up 4 bases, with 13 bases separating them. The CDR3 extends over 15 amino acids. Germline lookup yields CDR1 SGHKS and CDR2 YYEKEE (reference sequence). The clonotype comes from a female donor with multiple sclerosis, enrolled in a pregnancy study. The chain carries TRBV5-5 and TRBJ1-1, with D possibly matching TRBD1 (5 bases). The material sequenced was CD4+ T cells from peripheral blood mononuclear cells, taken after pregnancy. This CDR3 is CASSLVTVGGTEAFF. The CDR3 DNA is TGTGCCAGCAGCTTGGTCACGGTCGGGGGCACTGAAGCTTTCTTT.